What follows is one T cell receptor (beta chain) and its context. Its matching antigen is unknown. The data originate from a study of T cells in Graves' hyperthyroidism and ophthalmopathy. Overall study results and limits: Separation of ophthalmopathy from stable hyperthyroidism was achieved by a 13 V-J model.

Amplified TCR beta CDR3 regions derived from RNA transcripts. The HTBI primer set drove a first-round RT-PCR of the TCR CDR3. TCRdb called the multiplex PCR reads again in MiXCR, with one record for every CDR3 protein. The table has roughly 500,000 distinct CDR3 sequences, over 35% seen once. Orbital computed tomography and thyroid ultrasound, together with serum TRAb and thyroxine and clinical symptoms, were used for diagnoses. Sequenced: peripheral blood or thyroid tissue (not recorded which). The sequence was obtained from an adult woman with Graves' disease, either hyperthyroidism or ophthalmopathy (not recorded which).

CDR3: CASSVMQGLAGTGELFF. The CDR3 DNA follows: TGTGCCAGCAGCGTCATGCAGGGACTAGCGGGGACCGGGGAGCTGTTTTTT. The chain uses TRBV7-3 and TRBJ2-2; TRBD2 matches at 13 bases. This CDR3 contains 17 residues. V was pared by 5 bases and J by 5 bases, with 8 bases of the junction left unmatched. The germline gives CDR1 SGHTA, CDR2 FQGTGA. The variable domain in full, with the rest retrieved from reference TRBV7-3 and TRBJ2-2, is GAGVSQTPSNKVTEKGKYVELRCDPISGHTALYWYRQSLGQGPEFLIYFQGTGAADDSGLPNDRFFAVRPEGSVSTLKIQRTERGDSAVYLCASSVMQGLAGTGELFFGEGSRLTVL.